This T cell receptor beta chain is drawn from a study of blood T cell repertoires in COVID-19. Study summary: Samples representing acute and convalescent COVID-19 were sourced from the United States, Italy and Spain. From T cells, B-cell-depleted T cells, or PBMCs came the material, which was cDNA or gDNA.

Per the authors' pipeline: It was from reference gene primer amplification that nucleated cell counts were estimated. TCRdb's copy holds only in-frame clones and misses some; the assay was immunoSEQ multiplex PCR. V, J and clone size are those of that table, while D and trimming were read from the DNA. The profile covers 150,000 to 160,000 clones, with roughly 84% appearing a single time and around a tenth taken by the ten largest. This TCR was sampled from a woman between 45 and 60 years old with acute or convalescent COVID-19. Material for sequencing was peripheral blood.

CDR3 sequence: CARDRLNTEAFF. CDR3 coding DNA: TGTGCCCGGGACAGGCTGAACACTGAAGCTTTCTTT. The V gene is TRBV30, the J gene TRBJ1-1; 8 bases align to TRBD1. The CDR3 has 12 residues. With 8 bases clipped from V and 0 bases from J, the junction kept 2 bases outside the gene matches. Germline V gene data show CDR1 as GTSNPN and CDR2 as SVGIG (reference sequence).